The 17 T cell receptor beta chains reported below all come from one sample, sequenced in a study of long-term antiretroviral therapy in people with HIV. Sequencing relied on immunoSEQ assay v3.0, run at survey level. Assay used: immunoSEQ multiplex PCR; TCRdb lists only in-frame clones, some missing. The data show approximately 29,000 clones, with roughly 73% seen just once and about a tenth held by the top ten. Sequencing used unsorted PBMCs, obtained 1.5 years before starting antiretroviral therapy. The receptor source for this set is a man younger than 35 with HIV.

This sequence joins TRBV5-1 and TRBJ1-1, with D possibly being TRBD1 (5 bases). The germline CDR1 and CDR2 sequences are SGHRS and YFSETQ. There are 15 residues in the CDR3. Trimming removed 0 bases at V and 1 base at J, with 10 bases between. CDR3 residues: CASSLVGLRNTEAFF. The CDR3 DNA reads TGCGCCAGCAGCTTGGTGGGGCTACGGAACACTGAAGCTTTCTTT.

This clone was seen a handful of times. This rearrangement joins TRBV12-5 to TRBJ1-2; D is uncertain. V lost 4 bases and J 6 bases, leaving 9 bases between the germline ends. Per the germline V gene, CDR1 is LGHNT and CDR2 is FRNRAP. CDR3 length: 12 residues. CDR3 bases: TGTGCTAGTGGTTCCCGGAGCCATGGCTACACCTTC. This translates into CASGSRSHGYTF.

The rearrangement joins TRBV5-6 to TRBJ1-2; TRBD1 aligns across 10 bases. The CDR3 runs to 12 residues. The ends lost 0 bases at V and 14 bases at J; junction bases unmatched: 4. The germline gives CDR1 SGHDT, CDR2 YYEEEE. The CDR3: CASSLGDRGVTF. CDR3 DNA: TGTGCCAGCAGCTTGGGGGACAGGGGAGTTACCTTC.

V usage is TRBV30 and J usage is TRBJ2-7; D unresolved. CDR3 size: 13 residues. Germline V CDR1 and CDR2: GTSNPN, SVGIG (reference sequence). V was cut by 2 bases and J by 2 bases, with 10 bases left in between. Here the CDR3 DNA reads TGTGCCTGGAGTAGCGCACCTGCCTACGAGCAGTACTTC. It encodes CAWSSAPAYEQYF.

This chain connects TRBV5-4 to TRBJ1-2; D is unresolved. The germline V gene encodes CDR1 SGHNT and CDR2 YYREEE (reference sequence). The V and J ends lost 1 base and 3 bases respectively, with 10 bases between them. The CDR3 runs to 14 residues. CDR3 loop: CASSLSQRYYGYTF. CDR3 sequence (DNA): TGTGCCAGCAGCTTGTCTCAGAGATACTATGGCTACACCTTC. The complete variable domain, with remaining parts taken from reference TRBV5-4 and TRBJ1-2, reads ETGVTQSPTHLIKTRGQQVTLRCSSQSGHNTVSWYQQALGQGPQFIFQYYREEENGRGNFPPRFSGLQFPNYSSELNVNALELDDSALYLCASSLSQRYYGYTFGSGTRLTVV.

This clone occurred a few times. The CDR3 region has the DNA TGTGCCAGCAGCTGGGGGTCCGGGGGGAAAGAGGGCTACACCTTC. Protein sequence: CASSWGSGGKEGYTF. This chain uses TRBV7-9 with TRBJ1-2; D may be TRBD1 (5 bases). Trimming removed 4 bases at V and 8 bases at J, with 20 bases between. Germline values: CDR1 SEHNR, CDR2 FQNEAQ (reference sequence). CDR3 length equals 15 residues.

The J gene is TRBJ2-3, the V gene TRBV9, with TRBD2 matching 14 bases. Germline CDR1 is SGDLS and CDR2 is YYNGEE. The CDR3 loop spans 15 amino acids. After removal of 4 bases from V and 8 bases from J, the junction contained 6 bases not matched to a gene. The CDR3, as DNA: TGTGCCAGCAGCCCGGGGACTAGCGGGAGCGGTACGCAGTATTTT. This translates into CASSPGTSGSGTQYF.

The chain recombines TRBV30 with TRBJ1-1; D is unresolved. With 5 bases removed from V and 0 bases from J, the gap between germline ends came to 10 bases. The CDR3 is 13 amino acids. Germline V CDR1 and CDR2: GTSNPN, SVGIG (reference sequence). CDR3 nucleotide sequence: TGTGCCTGGGTACAGAAACTGAACACTGAAGCTTTCTTT. Protein sequence: CAWVQKLNTEAFF.

This sequence joins TRBV5-1 and TRBJ2-2, with 12 bases fitting TRBD2. CDR3 length equals 17 residues. The junction had 5 bases not matched to a gene; V was cut back by 4 bases and J by 1 base. Germline V gene sequence: CDR1 SGHRS, CDR2 YFSETQ. The DNA of the CDR3 is TGCGCCAGCAGCCCTAGACTAGCGGGGGAGAACACCGGGGAGCTGTTTTTT. Protein product: CASSPRLAGENTGELFF. The variable domain in full, completed from reference TRBV5-1 and TRBJ2-2, reads KAGVTQTPRYLIKTRGQQVTLSCSPISGHRSVSWYQQTPGQGLQFLFEYFSETQRNKGNFPGRFSGRQFSNSRSEMNVSTLELGDSALYLCASSPRLAGENTGELFFGEGSRLTVL.

This clone has only a few counts. The CDR3 DNA follows: TGTGCCAGCAGTGAACTAGTGGGCACCGGGGAGCTGTTTTTT. It specifies CASSELVGTGELFF. The chain carries TRBV2 and TRBJ2-2; D call uncertain. The CDR3 covers 14 residues. V was clipped by 2 bases and J by 4 bases, with 8 bases between them. Germline assignment: CDR1 SNHLY and CDR2 FYNNEI.

The rearrangement uses TRBV14 and TRBJ2-6; no firm D call. Trimming stripped 1 base from V and 3 bases from J, with 4 bases between. There are 14 residues in the CDR3. The germline V gene encodes CDR1 SGHDN and CDR2 FVKESK. The CDR3: CASSQVRGANVLTF. The CDR3 DNA sequence: TGTGCCAGCAGCCAAGTTCGTGGGGCCAACGTCCTGACTTTC.

The chain is built from TRBV20-1 and TRBJ2-7; D gene ambiguous. The germline V gene encodes CDR1 DFQATT and CDR2 SNEGSKA (reference sequence). V gave up 6 bases and J gave up 5 bases, with 11 bases separating them. The CDR3 sequence is 11 residues long. CDR3 nucleotides: TGCAGTGCCCGGATAACTAACGAGCAGTACTTC. Its protein is CSARITNEQYF.

This chain uses TRBV19 with TRBJ2-7; D gene ambiguous. V lost 5 bases to trimming and J lost 4 bases, with 9 bases between them. From germline, CDR1 is LNHDA and CDR2 SQIVND (reference sequence). This CDR3 has 12 amino acids. CDR3 amino acids: CASSPPGYEQYF. DNA of the CDR3: TGTGCCAGTAGTCCCCCTGGGTACGAGCAGTACTTC.

V gene TRBV5-1 combines with J gene TRBJ2-6; the D is unclear. The CDR3 has 15 residues. V was shortened by 3 bases and J by 4 bases, with 11 bases between the two germline ends. CDR1 and CDR2 (germline): SGHRS, YFSETQ. The CDR3 loop is CASSSSWRGANVLTF. In DNA form, the CDR3 reads TGCGCCAGCAGCTCCTCATGGAGAGGGGCCAACGTCCTGACTTTC.

This clone was found once. The J gene is TRBJ2-7, the V gene TRBV7-2, with D tentatively TRBD1 or TRBD2 (5 bases each). The V gene lost 2 bases and the J gene lost 5 bases, with 13 bases spanning the gap. Germline CDR1 reads SGHTA; CDR2 reads FQGNSA. The CDR3 is made up of 14 amino acids. The DNA for the CDR3 is TGTGCCAGCAGCTTATGGGACGCTCGCGACGAGCAGTACTTC. Its protein product is CASSLWDARDEQYF. Full variable domain (rest looked up from reference TRBV7-2 and TRBJ2-7): GAGVSQSPSNKVTEKGKDVELRCDPISGHTALYWYRQSLGQGLEFLIYFQGNSAPDKSGLPSDRFSAERTGGSVSTLTIQRTQQEDSAVYLCASSLWDARDEQYFGPGTRLTVT.

Comment on this clone: A junction end diverges from the germline sequence, so it may reflect a read error. The chain carries TRBV28 and TRBJ2-1, with D perhaps matching TRBD2 (6 bases). The CDR3 spans 12 residues. Germline CDR1 reads MDHEN; CDR2 reads SYDVKM. The DNA for the CDR3 is TGTGCCAGCAGTTTAACGTTGGGGACTCCTGTCTTC. Its translation: CASSLTLGTPVF.

V is TRBV4-1 and J is TRBJ1-2, with 10 bases that match TRBD1. The J segment lost 7 bases and the V segment lost 0 bases, leaving 5 bases of the junction unmatched. CDR1 and CDR2 (germline): MGHRA, YSYEKL. This CDR3 comprises 15 residues. This CDR3 is CASSQDWDRGSGYTF. The CDR3 DNA reads as TGCGCCAGCAGCCAAGATTGGGACAGGGGATCTGGCTACACCTTC.